This T cell receptor beta chain comes out of a study of shared clonotypes between healthy human individuals. Turning to this clone: What it recognizes is unknown.

Study findings and constraints: The study found lower generation probabilities in non-shared clonotypes than in those shared by all four donors.

Libraries were prepared by immunoSEQ multiplex PCR; TCRdb keeps only in-frame clonotypes and omits some of them. The table has some 1 million clones, 65% to 80% seen once. The CDR3 length is 15 residues. V was trimmed by 4 bases and J by 8 bases, leaving 19 bases between them. Looked up from germline, CDR1 is SGHNT and CDR2 is YYREEE (reference sequence). This chain uses TRBV5-4 with TRBJ2-1; D uncertain. The clonotype comes from a man between 18 and 29 years old in good health. The material sequenced was memory CD4+ T cells sorted from blood. Subset denoted: CD45RA-negative fraction. The CDR3 loop reads CASSILRGQLDEQFF. CDR3 bases: TGTGCCAGCAGCATTCTTCGAGGTCAGTTAGATGAGCAGTTCTTC. The entire variable domain, with the rest obtained from reference TRBV5-4 and TRBJ2-1, is as follows: ETGVTQSPTHLIKTRGQQVTLRCSSQSGHNTVSWYQQALGQGPQFIFQYYREEENGRGNFPPRFSGLQFPNYSSELNVNALELDDSALYLCASSILRGQLDEQFFGPGTRLTVL.